This is a list of T cell receptor beta chains from one sample in a study of cytomegalovirus exposure and HLA in healthy donors. This table comes from immunoSEQ multiplex PCR, and its TCRdb copy is limited to in-frame clones, with some not included. The sample shows fewer than 200,000 clones, more than 80% of them seen only once. Sample: PBMCs. These receptors all stem from a woman between 18 and 29 years old in good health and CMV-seropositive. The CDR3 runs from the conserved cysteine through the conserved F or W. The order of the fields is CDR3 length, clone size, V gene, D gene, J gene, CDR3 protein, CDR3 DNA. The D gene is left open where the match is weak. Clone size is shown for a subset of rows, as once, few, many or a class of expanded clone.

15	-	TRBV9	TRBD2	TRBJ2-7	CASSRTSGGLYEQYF	TGTGCCAGCAGCCGGACTAGCGGGGGACTCTACGAGCAGTACTTC
16	-	TRBV10-3	TRBD1	TRBJ1-2	CAISAPGQGGGYGYTF	TGTGCCATCAGTGCCCCGGGACAGGGGGGTGGTTATGGCTACACCTTC
12	few	TRBV7-2	-	TRBJ1-4	CASSSRGEKLFF	TGTGCCAGCAGCAGTCGGGGGGAAAAACTGTTTTTT
14	-	TRBV6-5	TRBD1	TRBJ2-3	CASRPGGSTDTQYF	TGTGCCAGCAGGCCAGGGGGTAGCACAGATACGCAGTATTTT
19	-	TRBV12-5	TRBD1	TRBJ1-4	CASAPDRGREIKANEKLFF	TGTGCTAGTGCCCCGGACAGGGGGCGCGAAATTAAGGCTAATGAAAAACTGTTTTTT
12	-	TRBV28	-	TRBJ2-1	CASRSGVGEQFF	TGTGCCAGCAGATCAGGCGTTGGTGAGCAGTTCTTC
20	-	TRBV4-1	TRBD1	TRBJ2-3	CASSPAGTGSSGGGTDTQYF	TGCGCCAGCAGCCCCGCCGGGACAGGGTCGTCTGGGGGAGGTACAGATACGCAGTATTTT
13	-	TRBV21-1	-	TRBJ1-1	CASSKPGDTEAFF	TGTGCCAGCAGCAAACCGGGGGACACTGAAGCTTTCTTT
13	-	TRBV10-3	TRBD1	TRBJ1-2	CATRTGAAYGYTF	TGTGCCACGCGGACAGGGGCCGCCTATGGCTACACCTTC
14	-	TRBV25-1	-	TRBJ1-2	CASSELARSYGYTF	TGTGCCAGCAGTGAATTGGCCAGGTCCTATGGCTACACCTTC
13	-	TRBV6-5	TRBD1	TRBJ1-2	CASPPDRCCGYTF	TGTGCCAGCCCCCCGGACAGGTGCTGTGGCTACACCTTC
17	-	TRBV6-1	TRBD2	TRBJ2-2	CASSGWSSGGYTGELFF	TGTGCCAGCAGTGGGTGGTCCAGCGGGGGGTACACCGGGGAGCTGTTTTTT
14	-	TRBV6-1	-	TRBJ1-1	CASSGLAGAGKAFF	TGTGCCAGCAGTGGCCTGGCGGGGGCAGGCAAAGCTTTCTTT
15	-	TRBV10-3	TRBD1	TRBJ2-5	CATRDRDSGLETQYF	TGTGCCACTAGGGACCGGGACAGCGGTTTGGAGACCCAGTACTTC
15	-	TRBV28	TRBD1	TRBJ2-7	CASRTPGTASYEQYF	TGTGCCAGCAGGACTCCGGGGACAGCTTCCTACGAGCAGTACTTC
17	-	TRBV7-2	TRBD2	TRBJ2-7	CASSSAGTSGGSYEQYF	TGTGCCAGCAGCTCCGCCGGGACTAGCGGGGGCTCCTACGAGCAGTACTTC
18	-	TRBV28	TRBD2	TRBJ2-5	CASSLWGTSGSQQETQYF	TGTGCCAGCAGTTTATGGGGGACTAGCGGGAGTCAGCAAGAGACCCAGTACTTC
17	-	TRBV27	TRBD2	TRBJ2-7	CASGESGLNPASYEQYF	TGTGCCAGCGGAGAATCGGGACTAAACCCCGCCTCCTACGAGCAGTACTTC